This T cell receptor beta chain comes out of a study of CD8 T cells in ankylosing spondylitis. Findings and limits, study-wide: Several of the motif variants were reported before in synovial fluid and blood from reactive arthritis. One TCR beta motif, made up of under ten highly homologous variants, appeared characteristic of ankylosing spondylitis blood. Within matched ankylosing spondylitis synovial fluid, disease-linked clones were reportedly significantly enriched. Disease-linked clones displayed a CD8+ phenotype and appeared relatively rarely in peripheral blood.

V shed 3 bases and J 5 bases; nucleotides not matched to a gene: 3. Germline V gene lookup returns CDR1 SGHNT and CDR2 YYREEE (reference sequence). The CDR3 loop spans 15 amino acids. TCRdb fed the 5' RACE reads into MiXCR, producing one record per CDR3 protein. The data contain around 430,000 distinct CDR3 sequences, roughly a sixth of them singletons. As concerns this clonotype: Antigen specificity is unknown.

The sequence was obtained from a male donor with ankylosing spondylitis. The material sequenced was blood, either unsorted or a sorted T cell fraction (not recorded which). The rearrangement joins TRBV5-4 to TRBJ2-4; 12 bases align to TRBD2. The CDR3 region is CASSWTSGNQNIQYF. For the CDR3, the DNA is TGTGCCAGCAGCTGGACTAGCGGGAACCAAAACATTCAGTACTTC.